This entry lists 25 T cell receptor beta chains sequenced from one sample in a study of beta chain features in type 1 diabetes. The authors reverse transcribed all of the isolated RNA, so sequencing captured expressed TCRB transcripts. Assay used: immunoSEQ multiplex PCR; TCRdb lists only in-frame clones, some missing. The sample has some 410,000 clones; about 14% are singletons. The sample was naive CD4+ T cells from blood. The receptors derive from a man younger than 45 in good health.

This clone has a handful of counts. This chain connects TRBV7-2 to TRBJ1-1; TRBD1 is a possible D gene (6 bases). CDR3 length: 15 residues. Germline V gives CDR1 SGHTA, CDR2 FQGNSA. The ends were cut back, 1 base at V and 4 bases at J, with 13 bases in the middle. The CDR3 nucleotides are TGTGCCAGCAGCTTAGACGGGGGGCGGAGCACTGAAGCTTTCTTT. Encoded protein: CASSLDGGRSTEAFF.

The chain is built from TRBV10-3 and TRBJ2-1; D might be TRBD1 (6 bases). The CDR3 has 16 residues. The germline V gene has CDR1 ENHRY and CDR2 SYGVKD. V was trimmed by 8 bases and J by 0 bases, leaving 17 bases between them. CDR3 coding DNA: TGTGCCATCGGGGGCAAAAGGAGCCTCTCCTACAATGAGCAGTTCTTC. As protein: CAIGGKRSLSYNEQFF.

The chain combines TRBV7-3 with TRBJ2-5; 8 nucleotides match TRBD2. V was clipped by 6 bases and J by 5 bases; unmatched bases: 8. Looked up from germline, CDR1 is SGHTA and CDR2 is FQGTGA. The CDR3 has 14 residues. The CDR3 nucleotides read TGTGCCAGCAGTCCATCTAGCGGGTGGGAGACCCAGTACTTC. As protein: CASSPSSGWETQYF.

This clone was counted between two and nine times. V and J are TRBV7-2 and TRBJ1-1; 8 positions agree with TRBD1. Germline V lookup: CDR1 SGHTA, CDR2 FQGNSA. The trim removed 3 bases at V and 3 bases at J, leaving 12 bases unmatched. The CDR3 covers 17 residues. The CDR3: CASSFGPTGVIHTEAFF. CDR3 in DNA: TGTGCCAGCAGCTTTGGTCCGACAGGGGTTATTCACACTGAAGCTTTCTTT.

The chain employs TRBV6-5 and TRBJ2-4, with D perhaps matching TRBD2 (5 bases). Germline CDR1 is MNHEY and CDR2 is SVGAGI. The CDR3 extends over 14 amino acids. Trimming removed 6 bases at V and 2 bases at J, with 11 bases between. The CDR3 region has the DNA TGTGCCAGCAGGGCTGCTAGCTCCAAAAACATTCAGTACTTC. Its translation: CASRAASSKNIQYF.

This clone has more than one count but fewer than ten. V gene TRBV30 combines with J gene TRBJ2-7; TRBD1 matches 12 bases. The CDR3 consists of 16 residues. V trimming: 2 bases; J trimming: 6 bases; junction bases outside the gene matches: 11. Looked up from germline, CDR1 is GTSNPN and CDR2 is SVGIG (reference sequence). In DNA form, the CDR3 reads TGTGCCTGGAGTCCGGGACAGGGGGCGCTAGCAACCGAGCAGTACGTC. It is translated as CAWSPGQGALATEQYV.

The chain links TRBV27 to TRBJ2-1, with D tentatively TRBD1 or TRBD2 (5 bases each). V was clipped by 5 bases and J by 2 bases, with 13 bases between them. This CDR3 is 15 amino acids long. Germline CDR1 MNHEY, CDR2 SMNVEV (reference sequence). Written as DNA, the CDR3 is TGTGCCAGCAGTCGGGACCCTCGTCCCTACAATGAGCAGTTCTTC. The encoded protein is CASSRDPRPYNEQFF.

The chain employs TRBV7-2 and TRBJ2-7, with 11 bases matching TRBD1. This CDR3 spans 15 amino acids. The germline V gene has CDR1 SGHTA and CDR2 FQGNSA. Losses at the gene ends were 6 bases for V and 0 bases for J; bases not matched to a gene: 4. CDR3 in DNA: TGTGCCAGCAGGGCCGGGACAGGGGGCTCCTACGAGCAGTACGTC. Amino acid sequence: CASRAGTGGSYEQYV.

V is TRBV2 and J is TRBJ2-7, with D possibly TRBD2 on 5 matching bases. Trimming shortened V by 6 bases and J by 2 bases, and 8 bases separated the two germline ends. This CDR3 is built from 12 residues. The germline V gene has CDR1 SNHLY and CDR2 FYNNEI. CDR3 sequence: CASRREPYEQYF. CDR3 in DNA: TGTGCCAGCAGACGGGAACCCTACGAGCAGTACTTC.

Only a few counts were recorded for this clone. This chain uses TRBV15 with TRBJ1-1; TRBD1 is a possible D gene (5 bases). Germline V lookup: CDR1 LNHNV, CDR2 YYDKDF (reference sequence). The CDR3 has 18 residues. V shed 2 bases and J shed 2 bases, with 21 bases lying between them. The CDR3 sequence is CATSRPWGGQGRNTEAFF. For the CDR3, the DNA is TGTGCCACCAGCAGACCATGGGGCGGGCAAGGGAGAAACACTGAAGCTTTCTTT.

The chain recombines TRBV4-1 with TRBJ1-1; D is unresolved. The V end was cut by 0 bases, the J end by 0 bases, with 5 bases between. This CDR3 is 14 amino acids long. CDR1 is MGHRA and CDR2 is YSYEKL in the germline V gene. CDR3 DNA: TGCGCCAGCAGCCAAGAGTGGGTGAACACTGAAGCTTTCTTT. Its translation: CASSQEWVNTEAFF.

The V call is TRBV4-1, the J call TRBJ1-2; no clear D. This CDR3 region has 14 residues. V gave up 5 bases and J gave up 4 bases, with 14 bases separating them. CDR1 MGHRA and CDR2 YSYEKL come from the germline V gene. CDR3 sequence (DNA): TGCGCCAGCAGCGAAGGGCGGGGAGTCTATGGCTACACCTTC. This translates into CASSEGRGVYGYTF.

The chain couples TRBV18 to TRBJ2-5; D might be TRBD1 (5 bases). CDR1 KGHSH and CDR2 LQKENI come from the germline V gene. V lost 4 bases to trimming and J lost 1 base, with 7 bases between them. This CDR3 spans 13 amino acids. The CDR3 loop reads CASSRQSQETQYF. For the CDR3, the DNA is TGTGCCAGCTCACGACAGTCCCAAGAGACCCAGTACTTC.

This clone was counted between two and nine times. The genes are TRBV5-1 and TRBJ2-7; possible D gene TRBD2, 5 bases. Germline V gene data show CDR1 as SGHRS and CDR2 as YFSETQ. This CDR3 comprises 14 residues. V lost 6 bases and J lost 5, with 18 bases in between. CDR3 nucleotides: TGCGCCAGCACCGATCGGGGATCAGGAGACGAGCAGTACGTC. Encoded protein: CASTDRGSGDEQYV.

This clone was observed a handful of times. The chain joins TRBV4-3 to TRBJ2-1; 8 positions match TRBD2. The junction had 9 bases not matched to a gene; V was cut back by 4 bases and J by 7 bases. Germline CDR1 and CDR2: LGHNA and YSLEER. The CDR3 consists of 15 residues. The CDR3 loop is CASSRFPASGNEQFF. The CDR3 coding sequence is TGCGCCAGCAGCCGATTTCCGGCTAGCGGGAATGAGCAGTTCTTC.

This clone was detected only a few times. This chain joins TRBV6-6 and TRBJ2-5; 7 bases line up with TRBD2. The junction had 7 bases not matched to a gene; V was cut back by 4 bases and J by 5 bases. Germline loops: CDR1 MNHNY, CDR2 SVGAGI (reference sequence). This CDR3 region has 14 residues. CDR3 region: CASSSGTIGETQYF. CDR3 nucleotide sequence: TGTGCCAGCAGTTCCGGGACTATTGGGGAGACCCAGTACTTC.

This clone has just a few counts. This chain connects TRBV5-1 to TRBJ2-5, with TRBD2 matching over 9 bases. Trimming at V came to 6 bases and at J to 3 bases, leaving 6 bases not matched to a gene. Germline V gene lookup returns CDR1 SGHRS and CDR2 YFSETQ. CDR3 length: 14 residues. CDR3 region: CASKELAGKETQYF. CDR3 bases: TGCGCCAGCAAAGAACTAGCGGGTAAAGAGACCCAGTACTTC.

V gene TRBV4-3 combines with J gene TRBJ2-7; 11 nucleotides align to TRBD1. Germline CDR1 LGHNA, CDR2 YSLEER. The CDR3 is 15 amino acids. Trimming removed 2 bases from V and 2 bases from J; junction bases left unmatched: 2. CDR3 nucleotides: TGCGCCAGCAGCCAACGGGACAGGGGGGCCTACGAGCAGTACTTC. Residues: CASSQRDRGAYEQYF.

The chain has TRBV30 and TRBJ1-1; D remains ambiguous. The CDR3 has 14 amino acids. Deletions cut 0 bases from V and 0 bases from J, with 8 bases between. CDR1 is GTSNPN and CDR2 is SVGIG in the germline V gene (reference sequence). CDR3 bases: TGTGCCTGGAGTGTTTCAGGACTGAACACTGAAGCTTTCTTT. This codes for CAWSVSGLNTEAFF.

V is TRBV5-1 and J is TRBJ2-5; the match to TRBD1 covers 7 bases. This CDR3 contains 14 residues. Germline CDR1 reads SGHRS; CDR2 reads YFSETQ. J lost 4 bases, V lost 0 bases, and 3 bases had no gene match. CDR3 sequence (DNA): TGCGCCAGCAGCTTGGAGGGGGCGGTAGAGACCCAGTACTTC. This encodes CASSLEGAVETQYF. Drawing the rest from reference TRBV5-1 and TRBJ2-5, the complete variable domain is KAGVTQTPRYLIKTRGQQVTLSCSPISGHRSVSWYQQTPGQGLQFLFEYFSETQRNKGNFPGRFSGRQFSNSRSEMNVSTLELGDSALYLCASSLEGAVETQYFGPGTRLLVL.

There are a few counts of this clone. The rearrangement links TRBV28 to TRBJ2-6; 8 nucleotides align to TRBD1. The CDR3 has 18 residues. Germline V lookup: CDR1 MDHEN, CDR2 SYDVKM. V shed 6 bases and J 4 bases; nucleotides not matched to a gene: 14. The CDR3 DNA follows: TGTGCCAGCAGGGACCAGGGGGCCCCTTCCTCCGGGGCCAACGTCCTGACTTTC. It is translated as CASRDQGAPSSGANVLTF. Looking up the rest from reference TRBV28 and TRBJ2-6 gives the full variable domain: DVKVTQSSRYLVKRTGEKVFLECVQDMDHENMFWYRQDPGLGLRLIYFSYDVKMKEKGDIPEGYSVSREKKERFSLILESASTNQTSMYLCASRDQGAPSSGANVLTFGAGSRLTVL.

This clone was observed a few times. CDR3 DNA sequence: TGCAGCGTTGGTTCGGACATTGGGACTGAAGCTTTCTTT. Translating it yields CSVGSDIGTEAFF. This rearrangement joins TRBV29-1 to TRBJ1-1, with D possibly TRBD1 on 5 matching bases. This CDR3 region has 13 residues. The germline V gene encodes CDR1 SQVTM and CDR2 ANQGSEA. The V gene lost 4 bases and the J gene lost 5 bases, with 14 bases spanning the gap.

This clone was observed a few times. The chain links TRBV7-2 to TRBJ2-5; no definite D call. The CDR3 totals 15 residues. Germline CDR1 and CDR2: SGHTA and FQGNSA. Trimming pared 3 bases from V and 1 base from J, leaving 12 bases between. The CDR3 DNA is TGTGCCAGCAGCTTGTATAACTCTGCCCAAGAGACCCAGTACTTC. It codes for CASSLYNSAQETQYF.

This clone was found a few times. The same CDR3 also results from other DNA sequences found in this sample. The CDR3 loop is CAWTGTHTGELFF. The CDR3, as DNA: TGTGCCTGGACCGGGACGCACACCGGGGAGCTGTTTTTT. The V call is TRBV30, the J call TRBJ2-2; D may be TRBD1 or TRBD2 (5 bases each). CDR3 size: 13 residues. V lost 4 bases and J 3 bases, leaving 9 bases between the germline ends. Germline CDR1 GTSNPN, CDR2 SVGIG (reference sequence).

The genes are TRBV9 and TRBJ2-5, with D possibly TRBD2 on 5 matching bases. V was shortened by 3 bases and J by 5 bases, with 14 bases between the two germline ends. The CDR3 contains 14 residues. Germline-derived CDR1 and CDR2 are SGDLS and YYNGEE. The CDR3 DNA is TGTGCCAGCAGCGGAGGGTTGGGCGAGGAGACCCAGTACTTC. It codes for CASSGGLGEETQYF. Full variable domain (outside the CDR3, taken from reference TRBV9 and TRBJ2-5): DSGVTQTPKHLITATGQRVTLRCSPRSGDLSVYWYQQSLDQGLQFLIQYYNGEERAKGNILERFSAQQFPDLHSELNLSSLELGDSALYFCASSGGLGEETQYFGPGTRLLVL.